Listed here are 15 T cell receptor beta chains from one sample, sequenced in a study of shared clonotypes between healthy human individuals. Profiled with immunoSEQ multiplex PCR; TCRdb holds only in-frame clones, not every one. The table lists a few million clones, 85% to 95% of them singletons. The sequencing sample was made of naive CD4+ T cells sorted from blood. Subset of the sample: CD45RA+ positively selected. These receptors were obtained from a man between 18 and 35 years old in good health.

The V and J genes are TRBV6-5 and TRBJ2-7; TRBD2 matches 8 bases. In germline, CDR1 is MNHEY, CDR2 SVGAGI. The CDR3 spans 15 residues. J was trimmed by 0 bases and V by 5 bases; bases with no gene match: 6. The CDR3 sequence is CASSKMGTSSYEQYF. As DNA, the CDR3 is TGTGCCAGCAGTAAAATGGGGACTAGCTCCTACGAGCAGTACTTC.

This rearrangement joins TRBV18 to TRBJ1-6, with 10 bases matching TRBD1. This CDR3 contains 16 residues. The junction had 6 bases not matched to a gene; V was cut back by 3 bases and J by 7 bases. Per germline, CDR1 KGHSH and CDR2 LQKENI. The CDR3 loop reads CASSPSPGQGNSPLHF. CDR3 in DNA: TGTGCCAGCTCACCTTCACCGGGACAGGGGAATTCACCCCTCCACTTT.

The V gene is TRBV6-6, the J gene TRBJ1-3, with D possibly being TRBD1 (6 bases). The CDR3 is 16 residues long. Trimming removed 5 bases at V and 0 bases at J, with 14 bases between. Per germline, CDR1 MNHNY and CDR2 SVGAGI (reference sequence). CDR3 DNA sequence: TGTGCCAGCAGTAGTAGACAGGATAGCTCTGGAAACACCATATATTTT. Its translation is CASSSRQDSSGNTIYF.

Points on this clone: One end of the junction fails to match germline, which may point to a read error. The chain couples TRBV19 to TRBJ1-6; D unresolved. Germline CDR1 reads LNHDA; CDR2 reads SQIVND (reference sequence). CDR3 length equals 16 residues. The CDR3 nucleotides read TGTGCCAGTAGTAGACAAGGGTTCTCCGATAATTCACCCCTCCACTTT. Protein product: CASSRQGFSDNSPLHF.

V gene TRBV15 combines with J gene TRBJ1-1; perhaps TRBD1 as D (6 bases). The germline gives CDR1 LNHNV, CDR2 YYDKDF (reference sequence). The CDR3 is made up of 16 amino acids. V lost 5 bases and J lost 9, with 25 bases in between. CDR3 nucleotides: TGTGCCACCAGCCTGGGGGGGCGCGGCTTAGGCGTTAAAGCTTTCTTT. Amino acid sequence: CATSLGGRGLGVKAFF.

This chain connects TRBV28 to TRBJ2-3; D possibly corresponds to TRBD2 (6 bases). This CDR3 comprises 15 residues. Trimming removed 7 bases from V and 3 bases from J, with 17 bases in between. Germline V CDR1 and CDR2: MDHEN, SYDVKM. DNA of the CDR3: TGTGCCAGCACCTGGGGCGGGGCGGATACAGATACGCAGTATTTT. This codes for CASTWGGADTDTQYF. Drawing the rest from reference TRBV28 and TRBJ2-3, the complete variable domain is DVKVTQSSRYLVKRTGEKVFLECVQDMDHENMFWYRQDPGLGLRLIYFSYDVKMKEKGDIPEGYSVSREKKERFSLILESASTNQTSMYLCASTWGGADTDTQYFGPGTRLTVL.

The CDR3 DNA reads as TGTGCCAGCAGCTTACGCACCCCCATCGGGAGGATAATTGGGTACGAGCAGTACTTC. It specifies CASSLRTPIGRIIGYEQYF. V gene TRBV7-2 combines with J gene TRBJ2-7; 7 bases are shared with TRBD2. The J segment lost 4 bases and the V segment lost 2 bases, leaving 20 bases of the junction unmatched. Germline CDR1 SGHTA, CDR2 FQGNSA. This CDR3 contains 19 residues.

This chain links TRBV15 with TRBJ2-1; a possible D gene is TRBD2 (6 bases). Germline V gives CDR1 LNHNV, CDR2 YYDKDF (reference sequence). The CDR3 totals 16 residues. Trimming took 7 bases from V and 0 from J, leaving 16 bases between them. The CDR3 loop is CATTTAGPSSYNEQFF. The CDR3 nucleotides read TGTGCCACCACCACAGCGGGTCCTAGCTCCTACAATGAGCAGTTCTTC.

The chain links TRBV6-1 to TRBJ2-7, with D perhaps matching TRBD1 or TRBD2 (5 bases each). Per the germline V gene, CDR1 is MNHNS and CDR2 is SASEGT. This CDR3 spans 14 amino acids. Trimming cost V 2 bases and J 5 bases, with 13 bases left between them. The CDR3 DNA reads TGTGCCAGCAGTGAACGGGGACGTGGGAACGAGCAGTACTTC. Protein product: CASSERGRGNEQYF.

This chain connects TRBV7-8 to TRBJ2-3; the match to TRBD2 covers 12 bases. V lost 5 bases to trimming and J lost 0 bases; unmatched junction nucleotides: 3. The CDR3 spans 16 residues. Germline lookup yields CDR1 SGHVS and CDR2 FQNEAQ. The chain's CDR3 is CASSAGLAGSTDTQYF. The CDR3 DNA sequence: TGTGCCAGCAGCGCAGGACTAGCGGGAAGCACAGATACGCAGTATTTT.

J is TRBJ2-7 and V is TRBV25-1; 7 nucleotides line up with TRBD2. V shed 6 bases and J 6 bases; nucleotides not matched to a gene: 8. In germline, CDR1 is MGHDK, CDR2 SYGVNS. The CDR3 totals 13 residues. This CDR3 reads CASRLTSEGEQYF. In nucleotides, the CDR3 is TGTGCCAGCAGGCTAACTAGCGAGGGCGAGCAGTACTTC.

This rearrangement joins TRBV29-1 to TRBJ2-5; 13 bases match TRBD2. With the DNA end fitting TRBJ2-7 better, the J assignment may be wrong. The germline gives CDR1 SQVTM, CDR2 ANQGSEA. This CDR3 comprises 14 residues. The CDR3 here is CSAGLAGASYEQYF. CDR3 nucleotide sequence: TGCAGCGCCGGACTAGCGGGAGCCAGCTACGAGCAGTACTTC.

CDR3 loop: CASSLDLAGISTDTQYF. The CDR3 bases are TGTGCCAGCAGTTTGGACCTAGCGGGGATTAGCACAGATACGCAGTATTTT. The chain employs TRBV27 and TRBJ2-3; 9 bases line up with TRBD2. V trimming: 3 bases; J trimming: 0 bases; junction bases outside the gene matches: 7. The CDR3 is 17 amino acids. From germline, CDR1 is MNHEY and CDR2 SMNVEV (reference sequence).

The chain is built from TRBV6-5 and TRBJ2-3; 7 bases match TRBD1. The CDR3 contains 14 residues. Unmatched junction bases numbered 3, after V lost 5 bases and J lost 1 base. Germline loops: CDR1 MNHEY, CDR2 SVGAGI. The CDR3 DNA sequence: TGTGCCAGCAGTGCAACAGGGGGCACAGATACGCAGTATTTT. Amino acids: CASSATGGTDTQYF.

V gene TRBV27 combines with J gene TRBJ1-3; D is unresolved. Looked up from germline, CDR1 is MNHEY and CDR2 is SMNVEV (reference sequence). This CDR3 comprises 13 residues. V dropped 5 bases and J dropped 2 bases, with 7 bases sitting between them. CDR3 DNA sequence: TGTGCCAGCAGTCCTTGGGCTGGAAACACCATATATTTT. Amino acids: CASSPWAGNTIYF.